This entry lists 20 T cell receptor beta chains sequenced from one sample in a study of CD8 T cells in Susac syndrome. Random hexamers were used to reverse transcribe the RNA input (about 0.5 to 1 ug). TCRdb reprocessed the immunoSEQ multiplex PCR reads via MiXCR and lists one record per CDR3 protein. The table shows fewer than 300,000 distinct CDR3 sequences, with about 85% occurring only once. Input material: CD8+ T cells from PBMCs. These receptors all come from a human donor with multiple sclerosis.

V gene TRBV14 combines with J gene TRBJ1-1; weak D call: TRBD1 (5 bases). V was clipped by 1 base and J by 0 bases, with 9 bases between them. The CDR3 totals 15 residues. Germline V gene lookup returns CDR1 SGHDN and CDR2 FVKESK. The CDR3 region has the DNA TGTGCCAGCAGCCAAGGGTACAGGATGAACACTGAAGCTTTCTTT. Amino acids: CASSQGYRMNTEAFF.

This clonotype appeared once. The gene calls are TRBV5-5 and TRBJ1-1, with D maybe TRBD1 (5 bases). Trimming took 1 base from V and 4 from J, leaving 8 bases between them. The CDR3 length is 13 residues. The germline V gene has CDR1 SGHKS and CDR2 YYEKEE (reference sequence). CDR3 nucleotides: TGTGCCAGCAGCTTGACAGGATTCACTGAAGCTTTCTTT. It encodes CASSLTGFTEAFF.

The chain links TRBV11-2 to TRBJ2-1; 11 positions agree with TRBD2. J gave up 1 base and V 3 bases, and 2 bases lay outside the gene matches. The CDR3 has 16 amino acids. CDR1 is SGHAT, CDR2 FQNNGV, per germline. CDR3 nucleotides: TGTGCCAGCAGCTTGCCTAGCGGGGGGTCCTACAATGAGCAGTTCTTC. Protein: CASSLPSGGSYNEQFF.

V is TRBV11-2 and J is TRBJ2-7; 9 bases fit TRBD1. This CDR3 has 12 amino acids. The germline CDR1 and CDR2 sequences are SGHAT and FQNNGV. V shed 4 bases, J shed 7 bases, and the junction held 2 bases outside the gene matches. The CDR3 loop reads CASSWDRAEQYF. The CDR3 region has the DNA TGTGCCAGCAGCTGGGACAGGGCGGAGCAGTACTTC.

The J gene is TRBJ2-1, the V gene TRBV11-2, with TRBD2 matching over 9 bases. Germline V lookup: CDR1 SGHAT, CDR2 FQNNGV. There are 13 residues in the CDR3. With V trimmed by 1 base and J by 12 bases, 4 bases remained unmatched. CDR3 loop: CASSLGLAGSQFF. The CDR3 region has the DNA TGTGCCAGCAGCTTAGGGCTAGCGGGATCGCAGTTCTTC.

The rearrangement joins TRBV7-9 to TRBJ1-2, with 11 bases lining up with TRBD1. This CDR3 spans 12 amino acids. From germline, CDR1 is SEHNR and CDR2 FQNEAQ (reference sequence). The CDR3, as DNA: TGTCAATGCGGACAGGGGGCGTTTGGCTACACCTTC. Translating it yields CQCGQGAFGYTF.

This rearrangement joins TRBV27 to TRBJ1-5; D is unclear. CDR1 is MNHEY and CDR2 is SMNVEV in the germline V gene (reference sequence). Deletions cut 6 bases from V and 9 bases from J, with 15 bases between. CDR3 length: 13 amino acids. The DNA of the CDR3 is TGTGCCAGCAGCCTCCGCCTGGAGCGGCCCCAGCATTTT. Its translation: CASSLRLERPQHF.

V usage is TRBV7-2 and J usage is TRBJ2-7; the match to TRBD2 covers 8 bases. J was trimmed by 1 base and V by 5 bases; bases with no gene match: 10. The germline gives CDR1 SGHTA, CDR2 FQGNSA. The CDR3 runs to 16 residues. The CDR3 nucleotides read TGTGCCAGCAGCAAACTTACTAGCGGAAGTTCCTACGAGCAGTACTTC. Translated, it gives CASSKLTSGSSYEQYF.

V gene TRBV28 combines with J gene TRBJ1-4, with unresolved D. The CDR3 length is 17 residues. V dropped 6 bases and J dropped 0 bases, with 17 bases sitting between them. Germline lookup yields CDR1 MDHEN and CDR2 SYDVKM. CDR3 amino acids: CASSLPRARTTNEKLFF. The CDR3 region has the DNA TGTGCCAGCAGCCTCCCTCGGGCTCGGACAACTAATGAAAAACTGTTTTTT.

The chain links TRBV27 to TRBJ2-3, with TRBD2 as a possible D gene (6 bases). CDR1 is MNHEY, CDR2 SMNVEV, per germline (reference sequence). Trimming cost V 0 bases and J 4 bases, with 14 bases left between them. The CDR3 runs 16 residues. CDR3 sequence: CASSLSYGRGPDTQYF. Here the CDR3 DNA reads TGTGCCAGCAGTTTATCGTACGGGAGAGGGCCAGATACGCAGTATTTT.

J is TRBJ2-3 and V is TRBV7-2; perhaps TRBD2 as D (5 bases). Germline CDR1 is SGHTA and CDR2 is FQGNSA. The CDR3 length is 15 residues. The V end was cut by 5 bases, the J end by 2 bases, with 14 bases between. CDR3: CASSMGGLITDTQYF. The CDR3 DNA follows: TGTGCCAGCAGCATGGGCGGACTGATCACAGATACGCAGTATTTT.

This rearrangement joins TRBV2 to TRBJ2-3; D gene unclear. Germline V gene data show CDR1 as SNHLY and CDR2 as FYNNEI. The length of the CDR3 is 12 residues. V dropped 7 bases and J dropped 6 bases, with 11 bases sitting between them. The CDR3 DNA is TGTGCCAGCAATTGGGTAACGGATACGCAGTATTTT. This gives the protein CASNWVTDTQYF.

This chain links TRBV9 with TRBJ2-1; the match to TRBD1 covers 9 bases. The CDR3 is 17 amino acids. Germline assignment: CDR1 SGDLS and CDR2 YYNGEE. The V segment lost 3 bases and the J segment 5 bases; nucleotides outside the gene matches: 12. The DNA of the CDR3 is TGTGCCAGCAGCGCCTATTCGAGGGACAGGGAAGACAATGAGCAGTTCTTC. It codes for CASSAYSRDREDNEQFF. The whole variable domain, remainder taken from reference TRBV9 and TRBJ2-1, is DSGVTQTPKHLITATGQRVTLRCSPRSGDLSVYWYQQSLDQGLQFLIQYYNGEERAKGNILERFSAQQFPDLHSELNLSSLELGDSALYFCASSAYSRDREDNEQFFGPGTRLTVL.

CDR3 coding DNA: TGTGCCAGCAGCGACACCTATCAGCCCCAGCATTTT. Protein product: CASSDTYQPQHF. The rearrangement joins TRBV2 to TRBJ1-5; D not certain. V lost 6 bases to trimming and J lost 5 bases, with 8 bases between them. The CDR3 loop spans 12 amino acids. Germline lookup yields CDR1 SNHLY and CDR2 FYNNEI.

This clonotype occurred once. The chain's CDR3 is CASSPGLKISYNEQFF. CDR3 sequence (DNA): TGTGCCAGCAGCCCCGGACTCAAGATCTCCTACAATGAGCAGTTCTTC. V and J are TRBV7-9 and TRBJ2-1, with D possibly TRBD2 on 5 matching bases. The CDR3 contains 16 residues. The V gene's germline CDR1 is SEHNR and CDR2 FQNEAQ (reference sequence). The V and J ends lost 5 bases and 0 bases respectively, with 14 bases between them. Combining the CDR3 with reference TRBV7-9 and TRBJ2-1 gives the whole variable domain DTGVSQNPRHKITKRGQNVTFRCDPISEHNRLYWYRQTLGQGPEFLTYFQNEAQLEKSRLLSDRFSAERPKGSFSTLEIQRTEQGDSAMYLCASSPGLKISYNEQFFGPGTRLTVL.

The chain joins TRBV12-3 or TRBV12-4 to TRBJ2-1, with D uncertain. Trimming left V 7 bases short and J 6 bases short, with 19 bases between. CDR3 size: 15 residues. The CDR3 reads CASTSPSKAGNEQFF. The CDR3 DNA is TGTGCCAGCACCTCCCCCAGTAAGGCTGGCAATGAGCAGTTCTTC.

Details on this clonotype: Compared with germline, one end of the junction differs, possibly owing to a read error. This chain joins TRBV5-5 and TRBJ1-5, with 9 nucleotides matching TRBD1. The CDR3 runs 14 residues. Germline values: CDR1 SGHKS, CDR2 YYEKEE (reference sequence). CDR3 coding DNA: TGTGCCAGCAGCTATAGGACAGGGGATCACCCCCAGCATTTT. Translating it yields CASSYRTGDHPQHF.

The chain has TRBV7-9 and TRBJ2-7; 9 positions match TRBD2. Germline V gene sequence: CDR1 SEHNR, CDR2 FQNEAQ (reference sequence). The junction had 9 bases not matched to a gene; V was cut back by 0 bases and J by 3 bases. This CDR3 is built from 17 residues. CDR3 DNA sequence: TGTGCCAGCAGCTTAGCGCGCGAGGGACTAGCCTTCTACGAGCAGTACTTC. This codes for CASSLAREGLAFYEQYF.

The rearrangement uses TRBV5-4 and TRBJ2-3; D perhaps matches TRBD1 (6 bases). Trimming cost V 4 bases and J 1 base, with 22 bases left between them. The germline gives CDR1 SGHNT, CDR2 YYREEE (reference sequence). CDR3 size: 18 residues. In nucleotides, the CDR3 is TGTGCCAGCAGCATAATAATCGGCAGGGGTCGTGGCACAGATACGCAGTATTTT. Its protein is CASSIIIGRGRGTDTQYF.

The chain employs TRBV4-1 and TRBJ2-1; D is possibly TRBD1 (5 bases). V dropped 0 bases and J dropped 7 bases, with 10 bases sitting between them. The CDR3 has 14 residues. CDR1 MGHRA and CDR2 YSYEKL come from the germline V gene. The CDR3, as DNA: TGCGCCAGCAGCCAAGAATCAGGGATAAATGAGCAGTTCTTC. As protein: CASSQESGINEQFF.